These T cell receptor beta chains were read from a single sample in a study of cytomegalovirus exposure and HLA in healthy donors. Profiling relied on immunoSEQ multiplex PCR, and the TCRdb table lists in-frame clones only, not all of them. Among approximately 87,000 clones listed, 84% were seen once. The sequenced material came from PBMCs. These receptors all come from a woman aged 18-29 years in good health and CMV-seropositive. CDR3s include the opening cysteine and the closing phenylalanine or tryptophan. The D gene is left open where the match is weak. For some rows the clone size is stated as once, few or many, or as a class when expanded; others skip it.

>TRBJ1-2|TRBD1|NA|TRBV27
TGTGCCAGCAGTTCCATGGACAGGGAGCAGTATGGCTACACCTTC
CASSSMDREQYGYTF
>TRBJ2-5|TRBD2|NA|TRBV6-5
TGTGCCAGCAGTTACGAGGGAGGGCGGCAAGAGACCCAGTACTTC
CASSYEGGRQETQYF
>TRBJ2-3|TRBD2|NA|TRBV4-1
TGCGCCAGCAGCCAAGGGGTAGCGGGGGAACTCACAGATACGCAGTATTTT
CASSQGVAGELTDTQYF
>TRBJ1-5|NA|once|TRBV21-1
TGTGCCAGCAGCAAAGAGCGGGGGGCCAACGATCAGCCCCAGCATTTT
CASSKERGANDQPQHF
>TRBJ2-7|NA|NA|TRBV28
TGTGCCAGCAGCCCCGACAGCTACGAGCAGTACTTC
CASSPDSYEQYF
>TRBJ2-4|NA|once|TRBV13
TGTGCCAGCAGCGGCCGCCTAGCCAAAAACATTCAGTACTTC
CASSGRLAKNIQYF
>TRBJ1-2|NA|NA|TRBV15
TGTGCCACCAGCAGAGATCTTGGGCAGGCCTATGGCTACACCTTC
CATSRDLGQAYGYTF
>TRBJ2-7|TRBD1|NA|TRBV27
TGTGCCAGCAGTGTCTACCGTGTCCGGGACAGGGCTACCTACGAGCAGTACTTC
CASSVYRVRDRATYEQYF
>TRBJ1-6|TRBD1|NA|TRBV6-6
TGTGCCAGCAACCCCGGGACAGGGGTTGCACCCCTCCACTTT
CASNPGTGVAPLHF
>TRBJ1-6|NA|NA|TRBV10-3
TGTGCCATCAGTGAAGGAAACAGGGCCAATTCACCCCTCCACTTT
CAISEGNRANSPLHF
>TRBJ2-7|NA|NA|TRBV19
TGTGCCAGTACCAAGGACACCTCCTACGAGCAGTACTTC
CASTKDTSYEQYF
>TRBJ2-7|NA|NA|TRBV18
TGTGCCAGCTCACCCTCGGGACAATGGGGCGAGCAGTACTTC
CASSPSGQWGEQYF
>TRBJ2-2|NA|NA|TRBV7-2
TGTGCCAGCAGCTTTATTCAGGGGGGCACCGGGGAGCTGTTTTTT
CASSFIQGGTGELFF
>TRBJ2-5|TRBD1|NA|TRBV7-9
TGTGCCAGCAGCTTAGGGGAAAGGGACAGTCAGGAGACCCAGTACTTC
CASSLGERDSQETQYF
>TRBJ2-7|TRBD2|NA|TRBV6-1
TGTGCCAGCTGCGGACTAGCGGGCAGCTCCTACGAGCAGTACTTC
CASCGLAGSSYEQYF
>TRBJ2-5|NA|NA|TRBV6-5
TGTGCCAGCAGATCCGACAGGTACCAAGAGACCCAGTACTTC
CASRSDRYQETQYF
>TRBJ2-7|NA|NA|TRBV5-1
TGCGCCAGCAGCTTGGTGGGGCAACTATCGCCCAACTACGAGCAGTACTTC
CASSLVGQLSPNYEQYF
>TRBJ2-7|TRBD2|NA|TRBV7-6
TGTGCCAGCAGCCCCAATCTAGCGGGCCTCTTAGAGCAGTACTTC
CASSPNLAGLLEQYF
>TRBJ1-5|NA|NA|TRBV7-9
TGTGCCAGCAGCTTAGATCGGGTTGGCCAGCCCCAGCATTTT
CASSLDRVGQPQHF
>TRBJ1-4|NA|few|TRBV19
TGTGCCAGTAGTAGTCTAGCGTCAAGTGAAAAACTGTTTTTT
CASSSLASSEKLFF
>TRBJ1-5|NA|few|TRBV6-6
TGTGCCAGCAGTGGATCTAGACATCAGCCCCAGCATTTT
CASSGSRHQPQHF
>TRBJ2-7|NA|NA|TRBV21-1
TGTGCCAGCAGCAAAGTCGAGGACAGACTCCACGAGCAGTACTTC
CASSKVEDRLHEQYF
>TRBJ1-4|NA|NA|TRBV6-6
TGTGCCAGCGGGGAGGAAAAACTGTTTTTT
CASGEEKLFF
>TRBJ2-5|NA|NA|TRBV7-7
TGTGCTAGCACCCCTCGAAGGGGTTTCCAAGAGACCCAGTACTTC
CASTPRRGFQETQYF
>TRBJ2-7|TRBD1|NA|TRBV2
TGTGCCAGCAGTGGACAGGGGGTAGGCGAGCAGTACTTC
CASSGQGVGEQYF
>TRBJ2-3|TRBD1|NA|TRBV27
TGTGCCAGCATAGGGGCAGGGGGCGCATTGGGCACAGATACGCAGTATTTT
CASIGAGGALGTDTQYF
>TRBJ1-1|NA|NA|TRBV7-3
TGTGCCAGCAGCCCCCTTGGGCCGCACAGTAACACTGAAGCTTTCTTT
CASSPLGPHSNTEAFF
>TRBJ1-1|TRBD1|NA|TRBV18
TGTGCCAGCTCACCACAGGGGGCGTGGGGTAATGAAGCTTTCTTT
CASSPQGAWGNEAFF
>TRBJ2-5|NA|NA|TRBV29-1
TGCAGCGTTGATCTGACAGGGCGGGATGAGACCCAGTACTTC
CSVDLTGRDETQYF
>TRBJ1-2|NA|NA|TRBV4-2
TGTGCCAGCAGCCAAGGAGGCGCGAACTATGGCTACACCTTC
CASSQGGANYGYTF
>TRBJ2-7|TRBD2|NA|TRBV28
TGTGCCAGCAGTTTACGGACTAGCGGGAGCTACGAGCAGTACTTC
CASSLRTSGSYEQYF
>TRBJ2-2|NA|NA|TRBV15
TGTGCCACCAGCAGGGCCACCGGGGAGCTGTTTTTT
CATSRATGELFF
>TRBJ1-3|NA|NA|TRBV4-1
TGCGCCAGCAGCAATCCCCTAAGGGGGAACTCTGGAAACACCATATATTTT
CASSNPLRGNSGNTIYF
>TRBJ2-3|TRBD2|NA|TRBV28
TGTGCCAGCAACGGCCGGGAGGGGCAGTATTTT
CASNGREGQYF
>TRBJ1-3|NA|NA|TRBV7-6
TGTGCCAGCAGCTCTTCTCAAACGGGTGGAAACACCATATATTTT
CASSSSQTGGNTIYF
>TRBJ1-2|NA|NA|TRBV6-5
TGTGCCAGCAGCCCCGACAGGAACTATGGCTACACCTTC
CASSPDRNYGYTF
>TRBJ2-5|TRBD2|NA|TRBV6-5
TGTGCCAGCAGTTACACTAGCGGGAGCGCTGAGACCCAGTACTTC
CASSYTSGSAETQYF
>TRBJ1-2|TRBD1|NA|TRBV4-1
TGCGCCAGCAGCCACCCTAACGACAGGGATTATGGCTACACCTTC
CASSHPNDRDYGYTF
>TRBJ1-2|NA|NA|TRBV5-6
TGTGCCAGCAGCCGGAGTAACTATGGCTACACCTTC
CASSRSNYGYTF
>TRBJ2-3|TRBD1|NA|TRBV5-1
TGCGCCAGCAGCTTATCCGGGACAGCTAACACAGATACGCAGTATTTT
CASSLSGTANTDTQYF
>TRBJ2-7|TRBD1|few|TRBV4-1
TGCGCCAGCAGCGCCAAAGACAGGGGCCCCTACGAGCAGTACTTC
CASSAKDRGPYEQYF
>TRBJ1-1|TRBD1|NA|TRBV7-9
TGTGCCAGCAGCTCACCACAACGAAAGACAGGGACTGAAGCTTTCTTT
CASSSPQRKTGTEAFF
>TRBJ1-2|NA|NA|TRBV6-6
TGTGCCAGCAGTTACGGTTTTTCAGCTAACTATGGCTACACCTTC
CASSYGFSANYGYTF
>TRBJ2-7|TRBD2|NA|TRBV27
TGTGCCAGCAGTCTGCTAGCGGGGGGACGTGAGCAGTACTTC
CASSLLAGGREQYF
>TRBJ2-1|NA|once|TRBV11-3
TGTGCCAGCAGCCGGGGGGCCAATGAGCAGTTCTTC
CASSRGANEQFF
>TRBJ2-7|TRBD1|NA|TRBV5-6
TGTGCCAGCAGGATGACAGGGTACTACGAGCAGTACTTC
CASRMTGYYEQYF
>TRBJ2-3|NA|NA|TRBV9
TGTGCCAGCAGCGTAGGCAGGTCCACAGATACGCAGTATTTT
CASSVGRSTDTQYF
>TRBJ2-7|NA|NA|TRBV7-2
TGTGCCAGCAAATTGACGGGTTACGAGCAGTACTTC
CASKLTGYEQYF
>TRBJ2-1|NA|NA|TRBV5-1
TGCGCCAGCAGCCCCCACGTCTCGAGCTCCTACAATGAGCAGTTCTTC
CASSPHVSSSYNEQFF
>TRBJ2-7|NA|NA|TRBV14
TGTGCCAGCAGAGCCAAAGTGGACACCCGCTCCTACGAGCAGTACTTC
CASRAKVDTRSYEQYF
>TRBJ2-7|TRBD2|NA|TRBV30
TGTGCCTGGAGTCCCAGTAGCGGGGGGCCCATATCCTACGAGCAGTACTTC
CAWSPSSGGPISYEQYF
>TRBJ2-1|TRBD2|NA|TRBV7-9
TGTGCCAGCAGCCCGTCGGGGGGACCGAACTACAATGAGCAGTTCTTC
CASSPSGGPNYNEQFF
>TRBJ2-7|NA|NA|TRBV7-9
TGTGCCAGCAGTGGCACCCAGGGCGAGCAGTACTTC
CASSGTQGEQYF
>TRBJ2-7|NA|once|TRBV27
TGTGCCAGCAGTGGGGGCCGCGGCACCAACTACGAGCAGTACTTC
CASSGGRGTNYEQYF
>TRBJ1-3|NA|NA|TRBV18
TGTGCCAGCTCACCAGGTGGAGTTCGGGGAAACACCATATATTTT
CASSPGGVRGNTIYF